These 19 T cell receptor beta chains share one sample of origin, sequenced in a study of OX40 agonist ivuxolimab in advanced cancers. Libraries were prepared by immunoSEQ multiplex PCR; TCRdb keeps only in-frame clonotypes and omits some of them. The sample consists of tens of thousands of clones, about 93% of them appearing once. The sample was CD4+ or CD8+ T cells sorted from blood, taken in a trial of the OX40 agonist ivuxolimab. These receptors were collected from an adult with an advanced solid tumor such as melanoma, head and neck, liver or kidney cancer.

The chain employs TRBV6-5 and TRBJ1-6; D is possibly TRBD1 (5 bases). This CDR3 has 14 residues. Germline V gene data show CDR1 as MNHEY and CDR2 as SVGAGI. V lost 6 bases, J lost 6 bases, and 12 bases lay in between. The CDR3 loop reads CASSRTGINSPLHF. DNA of the CDR3: TGTGCCAGCAGCCGAACAGGAATTAATTCACCCCTCCACTTT.

J is TRBJ1-1 and V is TRBV18, with a weak D call TRBD1 (5 bases). Germline V gives CDR1 KGHSH, CDR2 LQKENI. Trimming pared 0 bases from V and 7 bases from J, leaving 9 bases between. The CDR3 sequence is 13 residues long. In DNA, the CDR3 is TGTGCCAGCTCACCACCAGGGGATGATGAAGCTTTCTTT. Encoded protein: CASSPPGDDEAFF. Using reference TRBV18 and TRBJ1-1 for the parts outside the CDR3, the full variable domain is NAGVMQNPRHLVRRRGQEARLRCSPMKGHSHVYWYRQLPEEGLKFMVYLQKENIIDESGMPKERFSAEFPKEGPSILRIQQVVRGDSAAYFCASSPPGDDEAFFGQGTRLTVV.

The chain recombines TRBV7-2 with TRBJ1-1; D might be TRBD1 (5 bases). V lost 2 bases, J lost 4 bases, and 8 bases lay in between. CDR1 and CDR2 from the germline V gene are SGHTA and FQGNSA. The CDR3 is 13 residues long. CDR3 nucleotide sequence: TGTGCCAGCAGCTTAAGGGGTCCCACTGAAGCTTTCTTT. It translates to CASSLRGPTEAFF.

The V gene is TRBV19, the J gene TRBJ1-1; D is possibly TRBD1 (5 bases). This CDR3 spans 12 amino acids. CDR1 and CDR2 (germline): LNHDA, SQIVND (reference sequence). Trimming stripped 2 bases from V and 11 bases from J, with 12 bases between. Here the CDR3 reads CASSIRDLPAFF. In nucleotides, the CDR3 is TGTGCCAGTAGTATACGGGACCTCCCCGCTTTCTTT.

The gene calls are TRBV15 and TRBJ2-7; 7 positions match TRBD1. This CDR3 spans 16 amino acids. J lost 1 base, V lost 5 bases, and 11 bases had no gene match. Per the germline V gene, CDR1 is LNHNV and CDR2 is YYDKDF (reference sequence). CDR3 amino acids: CATSLKPRQGSYEQYF. In DNA, the CDR3 is TGTGCCACCAGCCTTAAACCGCGACAGGGTTCCTACGAGCAGTACTTC.

The genes are TRBV18 and TRBJ2-6; 8 positions match TRBD1. Germline lookup yields CDR1 KGHSH and CDR2 LQKENI. V trimming: 0 bases; J trimming: 3 bases; junction bases outside the gene matches: 7. The CDR3 runs 18 residues. The CDR3 here is CASSPPGQAWIGANVLTF. DNA for the CDR3: TGTGCCAGCTCACCACCGGGACAGGCGTGGATTGGGGCCAACGTCCTGACTTTC.

The gene calls are TRBV7-6 and TRBJ1-4; unclear D gene. This CDR3 comprises 14 residues. Germline CDR1 reads SGHVS; CDR2 reads FNYEAQ. V was clipped by 5 bases and J by 5 bases, with 12 bases between them. The CDR3 DNA follows: TGTGCCAGCAGCCGCGGGGAGCCGAATGAAAAACTGTTTTTT. This encodes CASSRGEPNEKLFF.

The V gene is TRBV18, the J gene TRBJ2-1; D might be TRBD1 (6 bases). This CDR3 spans 15 amino acids. Deletions cut 0 bases from V and 8 bases from J, with 14 bases between. Germline V gene data show CDR1 as KGHSH and CDR2 as LQKENI. The CDR3 reads CASSPPGQGPHEQFF. DNA of the CDR3: TGTGCCAGCTCACCACCGGGTCAGGGGCCCCATGAGCAGTTCTTC.

This clone was counted once. V is TRBV7-9 and J is TRBJ1-3; D call uncertain. This CDR3 spans 11 amino acids. Germline lookup yields CDR1 SEHNR and CDR2 FQNEAQ (reference sequence). Trimming cost V 5 bases and J 4 bases, with 3 bases left between them. The CDR3 sequence: CASSQGNTIYF. The CDR3 coding sequence is TGTGCCAGCAGCCAGGGAAACACCATATATTTT.

This sequence joins TRBV11-2 and TRBJ2-2, with TRBD2 matching over 8 bases. Germline lookup yields CDR1 SGHAT and CDR2 FQNNGV. The CDR3 is 16 residues long. The trim removed 2 bases at V and 6 bases at J, leaving 8 bases unmatched. CDR3 coding DNA: TGTGCCAGCAGCTTAACCAGCGGGGGTGCCGCCGGGGAGCTGTTTTTT. It is translated as CASSLTSGGAAGELFF.

This sequence joins TRBV5-4 and TRBJ2-2; 12 bases line up with TRBD2. The V segment lost 4 bases and the J segment 5 bases; nucleotides outside the gene matches: 9. Germline V gives CDR1 SGHNT, CDR2 YYREEE (reference sequence). The CDR3 is 17 residues long. CDR3 protein: CASSDPTSGRRTGELFF. CDR3 DNA sequence: TGTGCCAGCAGCGACCCGACTAGCGGGAGACGTACCGGGGAGCTGTTTTTT.

CDR3 in DNA: TGTGCCAGCAGCTTAAGGGATGAAAAACTGTTTTTT. Its protein product is CASSLRDEKLFF. The V and J genes are TRBV11-3 and TRBJ1-4; no firm D call. Per the germline V gene, CDR1 is SGHNT and CDR2 is YENEEA. CDR3 length: 12 residues. V lost 2 bases and J lost 6, with 4 bases in between. Together with reference TRBV11-3 and TRBJ1-4, the CDR3 gives the full variable domain: EAGVVQSPRYKIIEKKQPVAFWCNPISGHNTLYWYLQNLGQGPELLIRYENEEAVDDSQLPKDRFSAERLKGVDSTLKIQPAELGDSAVYLCASSLRDEKLFFGSGTQLSVL.

The chain uses TRBV18 and TRBJ2-7, with 12 positions matching TRBD1. The V segment lost 6 bases and the J segment 6 bases; nucleotides outside the gene matches: 6. The CDR3 sequence is 14 residues long. Germline CDR1 and CDR2: KGHSH and LQKENI. CDR3 amino acids: CASSPGQGAREQYF. CDR3 bases: TGTGCCAGCTCGCCGGGACAGGGGGCGCGCGAGCAGTACTTC.

The chain employs TRBV19 and TRBJ2-2; TRBD2 matches 7 bases. V shed 4 bases and J 10 bases; nucleotides not matched to a gene: 21. Germline CDR1 and CDR2: LNHDA and SQIVND (reference sequence). This CDR3 contains 18 residues. The CDR3 spells CASSTPPISGPVSAELFF. CDR3 in DNA: TGTGCCAGTAGTACCCCTCCCATTAGCGGGCCCGTCTCCGCGGAGCTGTTTTTT.

The rearrangement uses TRBV10-2 and TRBJ2-7; tentatively, D is TRBD2 (5 bases). The CDR3 contains 16 residues. Trimming removed 4 bases at V and 4 bases at J, with 20 bases between. Germline CDR1 is WSHSY and CDR2 is SAAADI. The CDR3 here is CASSGRGAADDYEQYF. CDR3 nucleotide sequence: TGCGCCAGCAGTGGTCGGGGAGCGGCTGACGATTACGAGCAGTACTTC.

The chain links TRBV6-1 to TRBJ2-7; D remains ambiguous. Trimming left V 7 bases short and J 3 bases short, with 13 bases between. The V gene's germline CDR1 is MNHNS and CDR2 SASEGT. This CDR3 region has 13 residues. The chain's CDR3 is CASMGRAYYEQYF. The CDR3 nucleotides are TGTGCCAGCATGGGAAGGGCATACTACGAGCAGTACTTC.

This rearrangement joins TRBV6-9 to TRBJ2-7; D perhaps matches TRBD1 (6 bases). Trimming removed 6 bases at V and 4 bases at J, with 19 bases between. Per germline, CDR1 MNHGY and CDR2 SVAAGI. The CDR3 sequence is 15 residues long. CDR3 amino acids: CASRHPDRSIYEQYF. The CDR3 bases are TGTGCCAGCAGACACCCCGACAGGAGCATATACGAGCAGTACTTC.

This sequence joins TRBV2 and TRBJ2-3, with 13 bases that match TRBD2. The CDR3 is made up of 19 amino acids. With 6 bases clipped from V and 2 bases from J, the junction kept 14 bases outside the gene matches. CDR1 and CDR2 (germline): SNHLY, FYNNEI. The CDR3 is CASSLGLAGVTTPTDTQYF. The CDR3 nucleotides read TGTGCCAGCAGCCTCGGACTAGCGGGAGTGACGACCCCCACAGATACGCAGTATTTT.

V is TRBV19 and J is TRBJ1-1; 8 positions agree with TRBD1. CDR1 and CDR2 from the germline V gene are LNHDA and SQIVND (reference sequence). The CDR3 is 15 residues long. J was trimmed by 1 base and V by 4 bases; bases with no gene match: 5. This CDR3 is CASSRGTGSNTEAFF. The CDR3 DNA follows: TGTGCCAGTAGTAGGGGGACAGGCTCGAACACTGAAGCTTTCTTT.